The 19 T cell receptor beta chains below were found in one sample sequenced in a study of regulatory T cells in long-lasting Graves disease. In building TCR beta libraries, iRepertoire HTBI primers were used together with Arm-PCR of CDR3 regions. TCRdb itself ran the multiplex PCR reads through MiXCR, one entry per CDR3 protein. The data hold roughly 400,000 distinct CDR3 sequences, with about 17% observed a single time. As for time point: newly diagnosed GD, antithyroid drugs for less than 3 months. Construction of the TCR library relied on RNA isolated from PBMCs. In addition, the sample was reused for a study of T cells in Graves' hyperthyroidism and ophthalmopathy.

Specimen: peripheral blood mononuclear cells (PBMCs), collected at new diagnosis, from a patient treated with antithyroid drugs. The receptor set was obtained from a woman aged 18-29 years with Graves disease.

This clonotype has more than one count but fewer than ten. The chain is built from TRBV5-4 and TRBJ2-7; maybe TRBD2 (6 bases). This CDR3 region has 15 residues. Trimming took 5 bases from V and 4 from J, leaving 19 bases between them. Per the germline V gene, CDR1 is SGHNT and CDR2 is YYREEE (reference sequence). DNA for the CDR3: TGTGCCAGCAGTGCTTTTGGAGGGCGAGGGTACGAGCAGTACTTC. This codes for CASSAFGGRGYEQYF.

The chain is built from TRBV28 and TRBJ1-2; 8 bases line up with TRBD1. CDR3 size: 13 residues. Trimming cost V 5 bases and J 7 bases; bases outside gene matches: 6. Germline CDR1 is MDHEN and CDR2 is SYDVKM. CDR3 in DNA: TGTGCCAGCAGTCACGGACAGGGCCCTGGCTACACCTTC. Translating gives CASSHGQGPGYTF.

This rearrangement joins TRBV29-1 to TRBJ1-2; no clear D. The V end was cut by 3 bases, the J end by 4 bases, with 15 bases between. Germline CDR1 reads SQVTM; CDR2 reads ANQGSEA. The CDR3 has 14 residues. The CDR3 region has the DNA TGCAGCGTTGAGAGGAACAGCGTCACCTATGGCTACACCTTC. This gives the protein CSVERNSVTYGYTF.

This clonotype was observed a few times. This rearrangement joins TRBV7-2 to TRBJ2-1; the D is unclear. The tail of the sequence fits TRBJ2-5 better, so the J call may be wrong. Germline V gene sequence: CDR1 SGHTA, CDR2 FQGNSA. This CDR3 region has 12 residues. CDR3: CASSLQRETQYF. The CDR3 DNA sequence: TGTGCCAGCAGCTTACAAAGGGAGACCCAGTACTTC.

Many counts were recorded for this clonotype. This chain connects TRBV4-3 to TRBJ2-7; 10 positions agree with TRBD1. Trimming at V came to 3 bases and at J to 3 bases, leaving 14 bases not matched to a gene. This CDR3 is 18 amino acids long. Germline V CDR1 and CDR2: LGHNA, YSLEER. The CDR3 DNA follows: TGCGCCAGCAGCCAGGGGACAGGGGAGCAAGCAATCCTCTACGAGCAGTACTTC. The encoded protein is CASSQGTGEQAILYEQYF.

This clonotype was seen many times. The V gene is TRBV2, the J gene TRBJ2-3; 8 bases agree with TRBD2. CDR3 length: 13 residues. The germline V gene has CDR1 SNHLY and CDR2 FYNNEI. V dropped 9 bases and J dropped 1; count of bases not matched to a gene: 3. CDR3 loop: CASTGLGTDTQYF. The CDR3 DNA follows: TGTGCCAGTACGGGACTAGGCACAGATACGCAGTATTTT.

The rearrangement links TRBV19 to TRBJ1-5; D call uncertain. The CDR3 is 15 amino acids. CDR1 and CDR2 from the germline V gene are LNHDA and SQIVND (reference sequence). V lost 6 bases to trimming and J lost 4 bases, with 16 bases between them. In DNA, the CDR3 is TGTGCCAGTAGATTTTATGGCACTACTAATCAGCCCCAGCATTTT. This encodes CASRFYGTTNQPQHF.

This clonotype was detected many times. J is TRBJ2-1 and V is TRBV29-1; maybe TRBD1 (5 bases). CDR3 length: 12 residues. CDR1 and CDR2 from the germline V gene are SQVTM and ANQGSEA. Trimming cost V 6 bases and J 13 bases, with 19 bases left between them. CDR3 nucleotides: TGCAGCGTCAGGGCCATTAGCCACCCCCAGTTCTTC. Its protein is CSVRAISHPQFF.

There are many counts of this clonotype. The CDR3 protein is CASSQVWPEKNQPQHF. CDR3 in DNA: TGCGCCAGCAGCCAAGTGTGGCCAGAAAAGAATCAGCCCCAGCATTTT. This rearrangement joins TRBV4-1 to TRBJ1-5; D gene ambiguous. Trimming removed 1 base at V and 4 bases at J, with 14 bases between. In germline, CDR1 is MGHRA, CDR2 YSYEKL. The CDR3 contains 16 residues.

This clonotype has at least ten counts. This sequence joins TRBV28 and TRBJ2-7; D is uncertain. The CDR3 sequence is 12 residues long. V was cut by 7 bases and J by 5 bases, with 12 bases left in between. In germline, CDR1 is MDHEN, CDR2 SYDVKM. Written as DNA, the CDR3 is TGTGCCAGCATCTCCAGGTCCCACGAGCAGTACTTC. Its translation: CASISRSHEQYF.

This clonotype came up many times. V usage is TRBV5-5 and J usage is TRBJ2-3, with D uncertain. The V gene lost 2 bases and the J gene lost 4 bases, with 11 bases spanning the gap. Germline values: CDR1 SGHKS, CDR2 YYEKEE (reference sequence). This CDR3 is built from 14 residues. The CDR3 protein is CASSLGIAADTQYF. CDR3 nucleotides: TGTGCCAGCAGCTTAGGGATTGCTGCAGATACGCAGTATTTT.

Ten or more counts support this clonotype. The V call is TRBV12-3 or TRBV12-4, the J call TRBJ2-7; the match to TRBD2 covers 7 bases. V gave up 8 bases and J gave up 1 base; unmatched junction bases: 8. This CDR3 spans 14 amino acids. The CDR3 DNA is TGTGCCAGCCTAACTTCTAGCGGATCCTACGAGCAGTACTTC. Its translation: CASLTSSGSYEQYF.

This clonotype has a count of ten or more. This chain connects TRBV20-1 to TRBJ2-3; TRBD2 agrees at 9 bases. The CDR3 has 15 amino acids. The germline gives CDR1 DFQATT, CDR2 SNEGSKA (reference sequence). J lost 3 bases, V lost 6 bases, and 10 bases had no gene match. DNA of the CDR3: TGCAGTGCAGGGTCGGCGGGAGGGTTAACAGATACGCAGTATTTT. Amino acid sequence: CSAGSAGGLTDTQYF.

This chain uses TRBV27 with TRBJ1-1; 9 nucleotides align to TRBD1. Germline V gene lookup returns CDR1 MNHEY and CDR2 SMNVEV (reference sequence). The CDR3 consists of 14 residues. Unmatched junction bases numbered 6, after V lost 5 bases and J lost 5 bases. DNA of the CDR3: TGTGCCAGCAGTCTCACAGGGGGCGTTACTGAAGCTTTCTTT. Translation gives CASSLTGGVTEAFF.

This clonotype came up a few times. The chain couples TRBV6-1 to TRBJ2-1; 7 nucleotides agree with TRBD2. V lost 6 bases to trimming and J lost 0 bases; unmatched junction nucleotides: 8. Germline CDR1 is MNHNS and CDR2 is SASEGT. This CDR3 is built from 16 residues. CDR3 nucleotides: TGTGCCAGCAGAACGGGGCGGACTAGCTCCTACAATGAGCAGTTCTTC. This gives the protein CASRTGRTSSYNEQFF.

Only a few counts were recorded for this clonotype. This is likely a read error, given that the CDR3 carries no conserved phenylalanine or tryptophan at its end. The chain recombines TRBV24-1 with TRBJ1-2; 8 nucleotides line up with TRBD1. Trimming at V came to 4 bases and at J to 4 bases, leaving 4 bases not matched to a gene. CDR3 length equals 14 residues. Germline values: CDR1 KGHDR, CDR2 SFDVKD. Written as DNA, the CDR3 is TGTGCCACCAGTGACCAGGACAGGGCCTATGGCTACACCTCC. It encodes CATSDQDRAYGYTS.

The chain recombines TRBV12-3 or TRBV12-4 with TRBJ2-2, with a weak D call TRBD2 (6 bases). The V end was cut by 10 bases, the J end by 3 bases, with 15 bases between. This CDR3 region has 14 residues. CDR3 in DNA: TGTGCCACGCGCGGAGGGCCCGACACCGGGGAGCTGTTTTTT. It yields the protein CATRGGPDTGELFF.

This clonotype was detected ten times or more. This chain uses TRBV7-8 with TRBJ2-5; D gene unclear. The CDR3 sequence is 14 residues long. Germline V gives CDR1 SGHVS, CDR2 FQNEAQ. V shed 7 bases and J shed 1 base, with 13 bases lying between them. The CDR3 loop is CASTSGPFQETQYF. The CDR3 bases are TGTGCCAGCACCAGTGGCCCCTTCCAAGAGACCCAGTACTTC.

This clonotype has ten or more counts. The J gene is TRBJ2-3, the V gene TRBV11-2, with D possibly matching TRBD1 (6 bases). Trimming stripped 6 bases from V and 1 base from J, with 17 bases between. CDR1 is SGHAT, CDR2 FQNNGV, per germline. The CDR3 spans 16 residues. CDR3 sequence reads: CASRRGRAGGTDTQYF. DNA for the CDR3: TGTGCCAGCAGACGCGGCCGGGCAGGGGGCACAGATACGCAGTATTTT.